The following is a TCR beta chain sequence with its context. No antigen is known for it. This entry comes from a study of identical twins. Study observations and caveats: Compared with unrelated sharing, twin-shared out-of-frame alpha sequences had more low-probability sequences.

Germline-derived CDR1 and CDR2 are MDHEN and SYDVKM. V lost 3 bases, J lost 2 bases, and 19 bases lay in between. CDR3 length equals 17 residues. TCRdb re-called the 5' RACE reads with MiXCR, one entry per CDR3 protein. Among 500,000 to 550,000 distinct CDR3 sequences, around 20% were seen once, and the ten largest hold about 0.93%. Separately, the same data were catalogued under a study of T cells expressing NK-cell markers. That work contributes: Repertoires of TCR beta were obtained from T cells sorted as CD3+CD56+NKG2C+, CD3+CD56+NKG2C- and CD3+CD56-NKG2C+. Dominant NKG2C+ clonotype frequencies of 1.0-7.0% of CD8+ T cells were measured in about 6 donors. The HCMV specificity of the expanded NKG2C+ T cell clones stayed unresolved.

This TCR was sampled from a young woman in good health. The specimen was CD4+ T cells sorted from blood. The chain employs TRBV28 and TRBJ1-2, with D perhaps matching TRBD1 (6 bases). The CDR3 nucleotides are TGTGCCAGCAGTTTGGGGGCTTCAGGGTTTGTCAACTATGGCTACACCTTC. Protein: CASSLGASGFVNYGYTF.